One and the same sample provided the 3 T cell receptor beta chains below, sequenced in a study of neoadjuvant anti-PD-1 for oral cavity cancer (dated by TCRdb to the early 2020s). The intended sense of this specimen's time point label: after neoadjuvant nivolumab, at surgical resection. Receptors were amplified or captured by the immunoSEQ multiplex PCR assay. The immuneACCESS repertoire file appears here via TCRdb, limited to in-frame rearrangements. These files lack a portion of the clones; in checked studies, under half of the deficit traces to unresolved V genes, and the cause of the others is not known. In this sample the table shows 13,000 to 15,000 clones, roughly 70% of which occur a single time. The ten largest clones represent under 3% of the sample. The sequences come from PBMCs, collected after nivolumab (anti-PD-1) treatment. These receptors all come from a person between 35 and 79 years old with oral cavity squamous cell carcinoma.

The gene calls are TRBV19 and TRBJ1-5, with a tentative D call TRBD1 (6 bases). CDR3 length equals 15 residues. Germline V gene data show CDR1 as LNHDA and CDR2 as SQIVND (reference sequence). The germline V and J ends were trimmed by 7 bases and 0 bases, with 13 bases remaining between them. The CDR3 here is CASTIGGLSNQPQHF. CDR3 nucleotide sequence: TGTGCCAGTACCATCGGGGGGCTTAGCAATCAGCCCCAGCATTTT. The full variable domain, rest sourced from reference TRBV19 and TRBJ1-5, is DGGITQSPKYLFRKEGQNVTLSCEQNLNHDAMYWYRQDPGQGLRLIYYSQIVNDFQKGDIAEGYSVSREKKESFPLTVTSAQKNPTAFYLCASTIGGLSNQPQHFGDGTRLSIL.

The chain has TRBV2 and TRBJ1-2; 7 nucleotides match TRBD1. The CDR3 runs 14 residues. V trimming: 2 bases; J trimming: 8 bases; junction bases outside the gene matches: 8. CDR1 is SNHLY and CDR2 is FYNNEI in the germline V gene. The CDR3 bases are TGTGCCAGCAGTGAAACGAGGGGGCCCGACGGCTACACCTTC. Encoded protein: CASSETRGPDGYTF.

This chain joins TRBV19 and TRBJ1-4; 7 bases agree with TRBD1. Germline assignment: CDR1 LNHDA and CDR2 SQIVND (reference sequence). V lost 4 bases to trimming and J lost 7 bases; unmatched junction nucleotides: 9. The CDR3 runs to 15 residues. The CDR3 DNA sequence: TGTGCCAGTAGTAGGCAGACAGGGACGACTGAAAAACTGTTTTTT. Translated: CASSRQTGTTEKLFF.